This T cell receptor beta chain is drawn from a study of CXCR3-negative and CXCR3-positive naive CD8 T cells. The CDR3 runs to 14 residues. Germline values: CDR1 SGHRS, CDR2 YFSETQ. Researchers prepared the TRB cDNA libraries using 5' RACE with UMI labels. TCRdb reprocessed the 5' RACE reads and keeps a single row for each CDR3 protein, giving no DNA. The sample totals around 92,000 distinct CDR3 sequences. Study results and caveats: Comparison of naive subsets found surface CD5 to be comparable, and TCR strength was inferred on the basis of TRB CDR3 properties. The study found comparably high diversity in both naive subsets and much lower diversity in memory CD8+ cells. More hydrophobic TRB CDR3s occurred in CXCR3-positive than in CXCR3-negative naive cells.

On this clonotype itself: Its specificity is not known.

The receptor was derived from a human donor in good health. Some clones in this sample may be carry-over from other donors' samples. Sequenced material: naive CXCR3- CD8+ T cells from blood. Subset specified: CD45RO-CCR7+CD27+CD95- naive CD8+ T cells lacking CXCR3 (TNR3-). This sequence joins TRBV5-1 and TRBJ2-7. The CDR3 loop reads CASSLRDKAYEQYF. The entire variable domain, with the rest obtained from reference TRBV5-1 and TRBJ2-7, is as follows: KAGVTQTPRYLIKTRGQQVTLSCSPISGHRSVSWYQQTPGQGLQFLFEYFSETQRNKGNFPGRFSGRQFSNSRSEMNVSTLELGDSALYLCASSLRDKAYEQYFGPGTRLTVT.